Each of the 21 T cell receptor beta chains below was sequenced from the same sample in a study of shared clonotypes between healthy human individuals. Sequencing was performed with immunoSEQ multiplex PCR; in TCRdb, only in-frame clones are kept and a portion is missing. The sample holds approximately 2.3 million clones, more than 85% seen once. Specimen: naive CD4+ T cells from PBMCs. Subset in this sample: CD45RA+ positively selected. These receptors all stem from a man aged 18 to 29 in good health. Some clones in this sample may be carry-over from other donors' samples.

The chain recombines TRBV5-4 with TRBJ2-7; 8 positions agree with TRBD2. Germline-derived CDR1 and CDR2 are SGHNT and YYREEE (reference sequence). CDR3 length: 15 amino acids. V gave up 1 base and J gave up 3 bases; unmatched junction bases: 6. CDR3 protein: CASSLIGREVYEQYF. The CDR3 DNA is TGTGCCAGCAGCTTGATAGGGCGGGAGGTCTACGAGCAGTACTTC.

A note on this clone: Other DNA sequences in the same sample also yield this CDR3. V and J are TRBV9 and TRBJ2-3; TRBD2 might be the D (5 bases). The length of the CDR3 is 14 residues. Looked up from germline, CDR1 is SGDLS and CDR2 is YYNGEE. The V gene lost 0 bases and the J gene lost 2 bases, with 7 bases spanning the gap. The CDR3 here is CASSVAGNTDTQYF. CDR3 DNA sequence: TGTGCCAGCAGCGTAGCGGGAAACACAGATACGCAGTATTTT.

Remarks on this clone: Different DNA sequences within this sample yield the same CDR3. The genes are TRBV6-5 and TRBJ2-7; TRBD2 agrees at 7 bases. Germline values: CDR1 MNHEY, CDR2 SVGAGI. The CDR3 is 15 residues long. The ends lost 0 bases at V and 2 bases at J; junction bases unmatched: 4. CDR3 loop: CASSYSSGRAYEQYF. In DNA form, the CDR3 reads TGTGCCAGCAGTTACTCTAGCGGGCGCGCCTACGAGCAGTACTTC.

This sequence joins TRBV7-3 and TRBJ2-6, with D tentatively TRBD1 (5 bases). CDR1 is SGHTA and CDR2 is FQGTGA in the germline V gene. The CDR3 contains 16 residues. V gave up 5 bases and J gave up 2 bases, with 13 bases separating them. CDR3 protein: CASSQSRDPGANVLTF. For the CDR3, the DNA is TGTGCCAGCAGCCAATCCAGGGATCCTGGGGCCAACGTCCTGACTTTC. The entire variable domain, with the rest obtained from reference TRBV7-3 and TRBJ2-6, is as follows: GAGVSQTPSNKVTEKGKYVELRCDPISGHTALYWYRQSLGQGPEFLIYFQGTGAADDSGLPNDRFFAVRPEGSVSTLKIQRTERGDSAVYLCASSQSRDPGANVLTFGAGSRLTVL.

V gene TRBV4-1 combines with J gene TRBJ1-1; D unresolved. The CDR3 is 15 residues long. With 1 base removed from V and 4 bases from J, the gap between germline ends came to 13 bases. Germline assignment: CDR1 MGHRA and CDR2 YSYEKL. The CDR3 sequence: CASSQGINYPTEAFF. The CDR3 nucleotides are TGCGCCAGCAGCCAAGGCATCAACTATCCCACTGAAGCTTTCTTT.

This sequence joins TRBV5-1 and TRBJ2-7; 9 bases are a match to TRBD1. The CDR3 consists of 14 residues. The germline V gene encodes CDR1 SGHRS and CDR2 YFSETQ. V lost 3 bases to trimming and J lost 5 bases; unmatched junction nucleotides: 6. CDR3 sequence: CASSSQTGGNEQYF. The DNA for the CDR3 is TGCGCCAGCAGCTCCCAGACAGGGGGAAACGAGCAGTACTTC.

The rearrangement uses TRBV5-1 and TRBJ2-1, with D uncertain. The CDR3 covers 15 residues. V lost 0 bases and J lost 7, with 14 bases in between. Germline V CDR1 and CDR2: SGHRS, YFSETQ. CDR3 nucleotide sequence: TGCGCCAGCAGCTTGGGGGGAAGTGGATGGAATGAGCAGTTCTTC. It is translated as CASSLGGSGWNEQFF.

The gene calls are TRBV11-3 and TRBJ2-2; perhaps TRBD2 as D (6 bases). Germline lookup yields CDR1 SGHNT and CDR2 YENEEA. Trimming took off 2 bases at V and 1 base at J, with 11 bases between the two ends. The CDR3 covers 16 residues. The CDR3 sequence: CASSLFQGGNTGELFF. CDR3 nucleotides: TGTGCCAGCAGCTTATTCCAGGGAGGGAACACCGGGGAGCTGTTTTTT. Together with reference TRBV11-3 and TRBJ2-2, the CDR3 gives the full variable domain: EAGVVQSPRYKIIEKKQPVAFWCNPISGHNTLYWYLQNLGQGPELLIRYENEEAVDDSQLPKDRFSAERLKGVDSTLKIQPAELGDSAVYLCASSLFQGGNTGELFFGEGSRLTVL.

The rearrangement joins TRBV9 to TRBJ2-2, with 10 bases identical to TRBD1. V lost 1 base, J lost 4 bases, and 4 bases stayed unmatched. The CDR3 is made up of 16 amino acids. Germline assignment: CDR1 SGDLS and CDR2 YYNGEE. CDR3 region: CASSVRGQGSTGELFF. The CDR3 region has the DNA TGTGCCAGCAGCGTAAGGGGACAGGGGAGCACCGGGGAGCTGTTTTTT.

V usage is TRBV11-1 and J usage is TRBJ2-3; 10 bases map to TRBD2. This CDR3 contains 17 residues. V was clipped by 5 bases and J by 4 bases; unmatched bases: 12. Germline CDR1 and CDR2: SGHAT and FQDESV (reference sequence). DNA for the CDR3: TGTGCCAGCAGCCCCAGGCTAGCGGGAGTAAGGGCAGATACGCAGTATTTT. Amino acid sequence: CASSPRLAGVRADTQYF.

CDR3 sequence reads: CASSLLAGENYGYTF. As DNA, the CDR3 is TGTGCCAGCAGTTTATTGGCAGGAGAGAACTATGGCTACACCTTC. The V call is TRBV28, the J call TRBJ1-2; D gene unclear. There are 15 residues in the CDR3. Germline V gene data show CDR1 as MDHEN and CDR2 as SYDVKM. The ends were cut back, 1 base at V and 2 bases at J, with 11 bases in the middle.

This clone appeared a single time. This chain joins TRBV27 and TRBJ2-5, with 10 positions matching TRBD2. Germline V gene sequence: CDR1 MNHEY, CDR2 SMNVEV (reference sequence). J was trimmed by 5 bases and V by 5 bases; bases with no gene match: 11. This CDR3 region has 16 residues. Written as DNA, the CDR3 is TGTGCCAGCAGTGAGGGACTAGCGCCTCCAGGGGAGACCCAGTACTTC. Translated: CASSEGLAPPGETQYF.

Points on this clone: The same CDR3 is also encoded by other DNA sequences in this sample. This chain joins TRBV5-1 and TRBJ2-5; TRBD2 matches 7 bases. V shed 2 bases, J shed 0 bases, and the junction held 1 base outside the gene matches. The CDR3 has 14 amino acids. Germline V gene sequence: CDR1 SGHRS, CDR2 YFSETQ. The CDR3 loop is CASSLTSDQETQYF. The CDR3 DNA is TGCGCCAGCAGCTTAACTAGCGACCAAGAGACCCAGTACTTC.

Note on this clone: Additional DNA sequences in this sample encode the identical CDR3. The chain uses TRBV15 and TRBJ2-1; 10 bases fit TRBD1. The CDR3 sequence is 14 residues long. The germline V gene has CDR1 LNHNV and CDR2 YYDKDF (reference sequence). With V trimmed by 3 bases and J by 6 bases, 2 bases remained unmatched. The CDR3 here is CATSRDRGGNEQFF. CDR3 coding DNA: TGTGCCACCAGCAGGGACAGGGGGGGCAATGAGCAGTTCTTC.

A note on this clone: This specimen includes other DNA sequences encoding the same CDR3. CDR3 protein: CASSSGNQPQHF. CDR3 in DNA: TGTGCCAGCAGCTCCGGCAATCAGCCCCAGCATTTT. The rearrangement joins TRBV6-5 to TRBJ1-5; D not resolved. Deletions cut 6 bases from V and 2 bases from J, with 5 bases between. CDR3 length: 12 amino acids. Germline CDR1 reads MNHEY; CDR2 reads SVGAGI.

The V and J genes are TRBV27 and TRBJ2-1; 11 bases are a match to TRBD2. CDR1 is MNHEY, CDR2 SMNVEV, per germline (reference sequence). The CDR3 contains 17 residues. J was trimmed by 4 bases and V by 0 bases; bases with no gene match: 5. The DNA of the CDR3 is TGTGCCAGCAGTTTATCGGGGGCTAGCGGGAGGTACAATGAGCAGTTCTTC. This gives the protein CASSLSGASGRYNEQFF.

This clone was recorded only once. This chain joins TRBV20-1 and TRBJ1-2; D might be TRBD1 (5 bases). From germline, CDR1 is DFQATT and CDR2 SNEGSKA (reference sequence). The V end lost 3 bases, the J end lost 9 bases, and 5 bases lay between the germline ends. The CDR3 is 9 residues long. The CDR3 sequence: CSARDSYTF. Here the CDR3 DNA reads TGCAGTGCTAGGGACAGCTACACCTTC.

This clone was counted a few times. The CDR3 spells CAWSVGRTGRSNQPQHF. Written as DNA, the CDR3 is TGTGCCTGGAGTGTAGGCCGGACAGGGAGGAGCAATCAGCCCCAGCATTTT. The V and J genes are TRBV30 and TRBJ1-5; 8 bases fit TRBD1. CDR1 and CDR2 (germline): GTSNPN, SVGIG (reference sequence). This CDR3 has 17 amino acids. V shed 0 bases and J 1 base; nucleotides not matched to a gene: 8.

The J gene is TRBJ2-5, the V gene TRBV7-3; possible D gene TRBD2, 5 bases. Between the trimmed V and J ends, which lost 3 bases and 5 bases, there was a span of 10 bases. The germline V gene encodes CDR1 SGHTA and CDR2 FQGTGA. This CDR3 contains 13 residues. The CDR3 DNA reads TGTGCCAGCAGCTTGGCGGGTTGGGAGACCCAGTACTTC. This codes for CASSLAGWETQYF.

Concerning this clone: The sample has other DNA sequences that encode this CDR3 too. Here the CDR3 DNA reads TGCGCCAGCAGCGCCGGACAGGGGAGCACAGATACGCAGTATTTT. Translation gives CASSAGQGSTDTQYF. The chain employs TRBV5-1 and TRBJ2-3; 9 bases align to TRBD1. CDR1 is SGHRS and CDR2 is YFSETQ in the germline V gene. This CDR3 has 15 amino acids. J gave up 0 bases and V 4 bases, and 3 bases lay outside the gene matches. Full variable domain (remainder filled in from reference TRBV5-1 and TRBJ2-3): KAGVTQTPRYLIKTRGQQVTLSCSPISGHRSVSWYQQTPGQGLQFLFEYFSETQRNKGNFPGRFSGRQFSNSRSEMNVSTLELGDSALYLCASSAGQGSTDTQYFGPGTRLTVL.

This clone was observed a single time. The chain employs TRBV19 and TRBJ1-1; D call uncertain. Germline V CDR1 and CDR2: LNHDA, SQIVND (reference sequence). The CDR3 length is 13 residues. V was cut by 3 bases and J by 5 bases, with 10 bases left in between. CDR3: CASSIQSGTEAFF. CDR3 nucleotide sequence: TGTGCCAGTAGTATTCAGTCCGGGACTGAAGCTTTCTTT. The entire variable domain, with the rest obtained from reference TRBV19 and TRBJ1-1, is as follows: DGGITQSPKYLFRKEGQNVTLSCEQNLNHDAMYWYRQDPGQGLRLIYYSQIVNDFQKGDIAEGYSVSREKKESFPLTVTSAQKNPTAFYLCASSIQSGTEAFFGQGTRLTVV.